This TCR beta chain appears in the sequencing data of a study of cytomegalovirus exposure and HLA in healthy donors (dated by TCRdb to 2016 to 2017). Some background on the complete study: According to a later analysis, one platform produced both the 120 validation repertoires and the 700 or so repertoires of the first cohort. The study was designed to test whether signatures of past pathogen exposure could be identified by cataloging public T cell receptors. Along with the approximately 670-subject first cohort, a separate validation cohort of more than 90 different subjects was used. To predict cytomegalovirus infection status, the study combined high-throughput TCR immunosequencing, statistical association of individual TCRs with disease status, and machine learning.

The donors belonged to the validation cohort of over a hundred subjects, which was separate from the approximately 610-subject first cohort. Concerning this clone: Which antigen it targets is not known. The record has no base qualities; no much larger clone is one base away.

Overall study results and their limits: Across donors, most TCR sequences were observed very rarely, whereas some public TCRs were present in many individuals. In vitro tests confirmed that three of the cytomegalovirus-associated TCR beta chains recognize cytomegalovirus antigens. All 120 or so repertoires were used to score co-occurrence in the validation cohort in a later analysis, because that analysis had no HLA typing for the cohort. The study gave a list of about 170 TCR beta chains associated with cytomegalovirus. According to the authors, the approach could potentially be generalized to other disease states and immunological phenotypes. The classifier was reported to diagnose cytomegalovirus status with high specificity and sensitivity in both the original and validation cohorts. A later analysis found that TCRs clustered in the first cohort also tended to co-occur in the 120 validation repertoires, with 90% to 95% of cluster scores above 0.

CDR3 length: 13 amino acids, cysteine to phenylalanine. Here the CDR3 DNA is all that survives: 39 bases in frame from base 1. The germline V gene yields SGHNT for CDR1 and YENEEA for CDR2. The germline ends are 9 bases apart after V is trimmed by 4 bases and J by 3 bases. The method was the immunoSEQ multiplex PCR assay. The source study handled its data this way. A statistical classification framework was built for diagnosing cytomegalovirus status from the catalog of TCR beta chain sequences. TCRdb obtained this table from immuneACCESS and retained in-frame rearrangements with V and J assigned. These tables miss some clones; where compared with another copy, unresolved V genes account for less than half of the shortfall, and the remainder is unexplained. Clone size and the V and J calls come from that table; the DNA yielded D and trimming. Present in this sample are fewer than 150,000 clones, about 88% of which were seen just once. Approximately 4.5% of the sample lies in the top ten.

This TCR was sampled from a man aged 18 to 29 in good health and CMV-seropositive. The sequence links TRBV11-3 to TRBJ1-1; TRBD1 is perhaps the D gene, given 5 matching bases. Sequencing used PBMCs. The nucleotide sequence is TGTGCCAGCAGCTGGGGGGTCGACACTGAAGCTTTCTTT. The resulting protein is CASSWGVDTEAFF.